This TCR beta chain was found in a study of OX40 agonist ivuxolimab in advanced cancers. Study context: Patients were given ivuxolimab, an antibody that agonizes OX40 (CD134). At 0.01 to 10 mg/kg, ivuxolimab was administered intravenously to patients every 2 weeks.

General study results and limits: Clonal expansion from baseline to week 6 occurred in both CD4+ and CD8+ T cells.

This CDR3 has 17 amino acids. The V segment lost 4 bases and the J segment 5 bases; nucleotides outside the gene matches: 12. In germline, CDR1 is SGHRS, CDR2 YFSETQ. A word on this clone: Antigen specificity is unknown.

The repertoire was sequenced with immunoSEQ multiplex PCR; TCRdb's copy has only in-frame clones and lacks some. In the table there are 76,000 or so clones, around 85% of which are singletons. Sequenced material: CD4+ or CD8+ T cells sorted from blood, taken in a trial of the OX40 agonist ivuxolimab. The genes are TRBV5-1 and TRBJ1-4; 9 bases align to TRBD1. This TCR came from an adult with an advanced solid tumor such as melanoma, head and neck, liver or kidney cancer. CDR3 bases: TGCGCCAGCAGCCGGACAGGGGTAGAGAGGACCAATGAAAAACTGTTTTTT. It codes for CASSRTGVERTNEKLFF.